Below are 16 T cell receptor beta chains sequenced from a single sample in a study of T cells in Graves' hyperthyroidism and ophthalmopathy. The source material, RNA transcripts, was used to amplify TCR beta CDR3 regions. TCR CDR3 underwent first-round RT-PCR with the HTBI primer set. One entry per CDR3 protein results from TCRdb running MiXCR on the multiplex PCR reads. The sample shows 400,000 or so distinct CDR3 sequences, around 15% of them seen only once. Sequenced input: blood. The source is a man in his forties or fifties with Graves' ophthalmopathy.

The rearrangement uses TRBV30 and TRBJ2-3; 12 positions match TRBD2. The CDR3 consists of 14 residues. Trimming cost V 5 bases and J 3 bases; bases outside gene matches: 3. Germline assignment: CDR1 GTSNPN and CDR2 SVGIG (reference sequence). CDR3 nucleotide sequence: TGTGCCTGGGGGACTAGCGGGCCTACAGATACGCAGTATTTT. As protein: CAWGTSGPTDTQYF.

The table lists this clonotype with a few counts. The chain uses TRBV12-3 or TRBV12-4 and TRBJ1-2; 7 nucleotides align to TRBD1. This CDR3 contains 15 residues. The V segment lost 10 bases and the J segment 4 bases; nucleotides outside the gene matches: 15. The CDR3, as DNA: TGTGCCACAAAGATGGGGCAGGGGGGCTTCTATGGCTACACCTTC. It is translated as CATKMGQGGFYGYTF.

This clonotype was seen at least ten times. V usage is TRBV10-2 and J usage is TRBJ2-1, with 12 bases that match TRBD2. This CDR3 has 15 residues. The J segment lost 7 bases and the V segment lost 4 bases, leaving 5 bases of the junction unmatched. CDR1 is WSHSY and CDR2 is SAAADI in the germline V gene. The CDR3 is CASSGLAGVMNEQFF. In DNA, the CDR3 is TGCGCCAGCAGTGGACTAGCGGGAGTGATGAATGAGCAGTTCTTC.

This clonotype was detected many times. The chain carries TRBV2 and TRBJ2-4; D is unclear. Trimming cost V 6 bases and J 8 bases, with 23 bases left between them. CDR1 and CDR2 (germline): SNHLY, FYNNEI. The CDR3 extends over 16 amino acids. CDR3: CASRAESPKKFYIQYF. The CDR3 DNA reads TGTGCCAGCAGAGCCGAGTCCCCCAAAAAATTTTACATTCAGTACTTC.

This clonotype came up many times. The V call is TRBV10-3, the J call TRBJ1-1; 9 positions match TRBD1. Per the germline V gene, CDR1 is ENHRY and CDR2 is SYGVKD. The CDR3 has 15 residues. J was trimmed by 4 bases and V by 6 bases; bases with no gene match: 9. CDR3 protein: CAIREDRGVSTEAFF. The CDR3, as DNA: TGTGCCATCAGGGAAGACAGGGGGGTATCCACTGAAGCTTTCTTT.

This clonotype was found a few times. The J gene is TRBJ2-1, the V gene TRBV24-1; the match to TRBD2 covers 9 bases. V lost 1 base, J lost 2 bases, and 2 bases stayed unmatched. There are 16 residues in the CDR3. Germline loops: CDR1 KGHDR, CDR2 SFDVKD. Written as DNA, the CDR3 is TGTGCCACCAGTGATTTTCGACTAGCGGCCTACAATGAGCAGTTCTTC. It codes for CATSDFRLAAYNEQFF.

The sample holds many counts of this clonotype. The chain links TRBV27 to TRBJ2-6; possibly TRBD2 for D (5 bases). In germline, CDR1 is MNHEY, CDR2 SMNVEV (reference sequence). The CDR3 extends over 17 amino acids. V lost 3 bases and J lost 4, with 16 bases in between. The CDR3 loop is CASSFTPVSGGANVLTF. CDR3 sequence (DNA): TGTGCCAGCAGTTTTACCCCTGTCTCGGGAGGGGCCAACGTCCTGACTTTC.

This clonotype has only a few counts. This chain connects TRBV9 to TRBJ2-2; D gene ambiguous. Trimming shortened V by 0 bases and J by 2 bases, and 8 bases separated the two germline ends. Germline CDR1 SGDLS, CDR2 YYNGEE. CDR3 length equals 15 residues. CDR3 residues: CASSVVAVNTGELFF. The CDR3 DNA sequence: TGTGCCAGCAGCGTAGTCGCTGTAAACACCGGGGAGCTGTTTTTT.

This clonotype was observed a few times. CDR3: CSVPEGHDTNYGYTF. CDR3 nucleotides: TGCAGCGTGCCGGAGGGGCACGATACAAACTATGGCTACACCTTC. This rearrangement joins TRBV29-1 to TRBJ1-2, with D possibly being TRBD1 (5 bases). Trimming stripped 6 bases from V and 2 bases from J, with 19 bases between. In germline, CDR1 is SQVTM, CDR2 ANQGSEA. The CDR3 extends over 15 amino acids.

This clonotype was seen ten or more times. The genes are TRBV30 and TRBJ1-2; possibly TRBD1 for D (5 bases). Germline-derived CDR1 and CDR2 are GTSNPN and SVGIG (reference sequence). The length of the CDR3 is 14 residues. Trimming pared 5 bases from V and 7 bases from J, leaving 20 bases between. CDR3 DNA sequence: TGTGCCTGGGACCAAGGCACAGGCGGTGGTGGCTACACCTTC. Protein product: CAWDQGTGGGGYTF.

The V and J genes are TRBV20-1 and TRBJ1-1; D gene uncertain. The CDR3 has 12 residues. The V end lost 0 bases, the J end lost 3 bases, and 5 bases lay between the germline ends. Germline CDR1 DFQATT, CDR2 SNEGSKA (reference sequence). This CDR3 reads CSARDDYTEAFF. CDR3 DNA sequence: TGCAGTGCTAGAGATGATTACACTGAAGCTTTCTTT.

Details on this clonotype: At one end, the junction sequence differs from germline, possibly due to a read error. The chain uses TRBV6-2 or TRBV6-3 and TRBJ2-5, with D possibly being TRBD1 (5 bases). Germline V CDR1 and CDR2: MNHEY, SVGEGT. The CDR3 has 15 residues. CDR3 sequence (DNA): TGTGCCAGCAGTTACTCGCAGGGTAATCAAGAGACCCAGCACTTC. Amino acid sequence: CASSYSQGNQETQHF.

This clonotype showed up many times. This chain connects TRBV5-1 to TRBJ2-1; a possible D gene is TRBD2 (5 bases). V was pared by 4 bases and J by 1 base, with 12 bases between. CDR3 length: 15 residues. Germline CDR1 and CDR2: SGHRS and YFSETQ. The CDR3 protein is CASSVPPGSYNEQFF. As DNA, the CDR3 is TGCGCCAGCAGCGTGCCTCCGGGATCCTACAATGAGCAGTTCTTC.

The V and J genes are TRBV29-1 and TRBJ2-1; 7 bases fit TRBD2. The CDR3 covers 13 residues. Germline values: CDR1 SQVTM, CDR2 ANQGSEA. Trimming cost V 7 bases and J 10 bases; bases outside gene matches: 13. This chain's CDR3 is CSASTLASREQFF. CDR3 DNA: TGCAGCGCCTCCACACTAGCGAGCAGGGAGCAGTTCTTC.

This chain links TRBV3-1 with TRBJ1-1, with 8 bases lining up with TRBD1. CDR1 and CDR2 from the germline V gene are LGHDT and YNNKEL (reference sequence). This CDR3 contains 14 residues. The V gene end was trimmed by 4 bases and the J gene end by 8 bases; junction bases not matched to a gene: 9. CDR3 protein: CASSPGQGGAEAFF. The CDR3, as DNA: TGTGCCAGCAGCCCAGGACAGGGCGGGGCCGAAGCTTTCTTT.

The gene calls are TRBV12-3 or TRBV12-4 and TRBJ2-5, with 12 bases fitting TRBD1. The CDR3 length is 15 residues. V shed 8 bases and J 4 bases; nucleotides not matched to a gene: 8. The CDR3: CASLSGTGGAETQYF. The CDR3 coding sequence is TGTGCCAGCCTGTCCGGGACAGGGGGCGCAGAGACCCAGTACTTC.